The next 26 T cell receptor beta chains were all read from a single sample in a study of blood T cells in healthy people across ages. Next came a second PCR, run for about 6 to 11 cycles, which used a sample-barcoded 5' primer along with a J-beta primer mix. TCRdb reanalysed the 5' RACE reads using MiXCR and keeps one entry per CDR3 protein. The sample has hundreds of thousands of distinct CDR3 sequences; around 21% are singletons. The sequencing input was blood. These receptors were obtained from a man in his 70s in good health.

This clonotype was detected many times. The chain links TRBV20-1 to TRBJ2-7; 7 nucleotides align to TRBD2. The CDR3 extends over 13 amino acids. J was trimmed by 5 bases and V by 6 bases; bases with no gene match: 10. Germline V gene lookup returns CDR1 DFQATT and CDR2 SNEGSKA (reference sequence). The CDR3 here is CSAAGSFAHEQYF. In DNA form, the CDR3 reads TGCAGTGCAGCGGGATCGTTCGCCCACGAGCAGTACTTC.

This clonotype came up many times. The V call is TRBV29-1, the J call TRBJ1-1; no firm D call. The CDR3 contains 11 residues. Per germline, CDR1 SQVTM and CDR2 ANQGSEA. Trimming left V 2 bases short and J 3 bases short, with 4 bases between. CDR3 in DNA: TGCAGCGTTGAACTCCACACTGAAGCTTTCTTT. Amino acids: CSVELHTEAFF.

The gene calls are TRBV6-2 or TRBV6-3 and TRBJ2-1, with D unclear. Germline V lookup: CDR1 MNHEY, CDR2 SVGEGT. V dropped 5 bases and J dropped 5 bases, with 10 bases sitting between them. The length of the CDR3 is 13 residues. CDR3 amino acids: CASSARDHNEQFF. The CDR3 nucleotides are TGTGCCAGCAGTGCGCGTGACCACAATGAGCAGTTCTTC.

The rearrangement uses TRBV4-1 and TRBJ1-4; D gene unclear. The CDR3 runs 14 residues. Germline V lookup: CDR1 MGHRA, CDR2 YSYEKL. V lost 2 bases and J 5 bases, leaving 9 bases between the germline ends. The CDR3 protein is CASSQSVQNEKLFF. CDR3 nucleotide sequence: TGCGCCAGCAGCCAATCAGTCCAAAATGAAAAACTGTTTTTT.

The V and J genes are TRBV5-6 and TRBJ2-4; D possibly corresponds to TRBD2 (6 bases). Per germline, CDR1 SGHDT and CDR2 YYEEEE. V lost 1 base, J lost 8 bases, and 13 bases lay in between. The CDR3 is 14 residues long. This CDR3 reads CASSLLSGADIQYF. The CDR3 DNA is TGTGCCAGCAGCTTGTTGTCGGGAGCTGACATTCAGTACTTC.

This clonotype was observed a handful of times. The chain combines TRBV5-1 with TRBJ2-5, with TRBD2 identical over 13 bases. After removal of 1 base from V and 4 bases from J, the junction contained 4 bases not matched to a gene. CDR1 and CDR2 from the germline V gene are SGHRS and YFSETQ. There are 16 residues in the CDR3. In nucleotides, the CDR3 is TGCGCCAGCAGCTTGTGGGGACTAGCGGGGACAGAGACCCAGTACTTC. This gives the protein CASSLWGLAGTETQYF. The whole variable domain, filled in from reference TRBV5-1 and TRBJ2-5, reads KAGVTQTPRYLIKTRGQQVTLSCSPISGHRSVSWYQQTPGQGLQFLFEYFSETQRNKGNFPGRFSGRQFSNSRSEMNVSTLELGDSALYLCASSLWGLAGTETQYFGPGTRLLVL.

At least ten counts were recorded for this clonotype. J is TRBJ2-5 and V is TRBV9; D call uncertain. Germline V CDR1 and CDR2: SGDLS, YYNGEE. This CDR3 is 14 amino acids long. Trimming pared 4 bases from V and 5 bases from J, leaving 15 bases between. This CDR3 reads CASSKDPSGETQYF. The CDR3, as DNA: TGTGCCAGCAGCAAAGATCCGTCCGGGGAGACCCAGTACTTC.

This clonotype was counted only a few times. This chain links TRBV7-9 with TRBJ1-5, with 7 bases identical to TRBD1. The CDR3 is 16 residues long. V trimming: 4 bases; J trimming: 3 bases; junction bases outside the gene matches: 9. Germline V gives CDR1 SEHNR, CDR2 FQNEAQ (reference sequence). The DNA for the CDR3 is TGTGCCAGCAGCTCAGCAGGGGACAGTTTCAATCAGCCCCAGCATTTT. Translation gives CASSSAGDSFNQPQHF. The full variable domain, its missing parts supplied by reference TRBV7-9 and TRBJ1-5, is DTGVSQNPRHKITKRGQNVTFRCDPISEHNRLYWYRQTLGQGPEFLTYFQNEAQLEKSRLLSDRFSAERPKGSFSTLEIQRTEQGDSAMYLCASSSAGDSFNQPQHFGDGTRLSIL.

The chain has TRBV5-1 and TRBJ2-1; TRBD2 agrees at 9 bases. Judging by the DNA end, TRBJ2-5 fits better; the J call may be wrong. Germline-derived CDR1 and CDR2 are SGHRS and YFSETQ. The CDR3 is 15 residues long. CDR3 amino acids: CASSLEAGGGETQYF. The CDR3 nucleotides are TGCGCCAGCAGCTTGGAAGCGGGAGGTGGAGAGACCCAGTACTTC.

This chain links TRBV20-1 with TRBJ1-2; 8 bases are shared with TRBD1. Germline CDR1 reads DFQATT; CDR2 reads SNEGSKA (reference sequence). The J segment lost 3 bases and the V segment lost 3 bases, leaving 0 bases of the junction unmatched. There are 12 residues in the CDR3. The CDR3 nucleotides are TGCAGTGCTAGGGGACAGGACTATGGCTACACCTTC. It specifies CSARGQDYGYTF.

This clonotype showed up just a few times. The V gene is TRBV7-3, the J gene TRBJ2-1; D uncertain. The CDR3 extends over 13 amino acids. Trimming took 1 base from V and 8 from J, leaving 9 bases between them. CDR1 and CDR2 (germline): SGHTA, FQGTGA. The CDR3 DNA is TGTGCCAGCAGCTTAATGGGCTATCATGAGCAGTTCTTC. Its protein product is CASSLMGYHEQFF. The entire variable domain, with the rest obtained from reference TRBV7-3 and TRBJ2-1, is as follows: GAGVSQTPSNKVTEKGKYVELRCDPISGHTALYWYRQSLGQGPEFLIYFQGTGAADDSGLPNDRFFAVRPEGSVSTLKIQRTERGDSAVYLCASSLMGYHEQFFGPGTRLTVL.

In its sample, this clonotype was seen a few times. The chain recombines TRBV20-1 with TRBJ1-4; 11 positions agree with TRBD1. V was pared by 6 bases and J by 7 bases, with 4 bases of the junction left unmatched. Germline loops: CDR1 DFQATT, CDR2 SNEGSKA (reference sequence). The length of the CDR3 is 13 residues. The CDR3 DNA follows: TGCAGTGCCCGGACAGGGGGCGTTGAAAAACTGTTTTTT. Encoded protein: CSARTGGVEKLFF.

Only a few counts were recorded for this clonotype. The chain has TRBV7-2 and TRBJ2-5; a weak D match, TRBD2 (6 bases). V was shortened by 1 base and J by 3 bases, with 12 bases between the two germline ends. There are 15 residues in the CDR3. The germline V gene encodes CDR1 SGHTA and CDR2 FQGNSA. The CDR3 nucleotides read TGTGCCAGCAGCTTAGAATCCGGCGGGAAAGAGACCCAGTACTTC. Translated, it gives CASSLESGGKETQYF.

The chain carries TRBV10-3 and TRBJ2-1; D is unclear. Germline V lookup: CDR1 ENHRY, CDR2 SYGVKD. The V end lost 5 bases, the J end lost 5 bases, and 10 bases lay between the germline ends. The CDR3 sequence is 13 residues long. CDR3 bases: TGTGCCATCAGTATCGACACAAACAATGAGCAGTTCTTC. This encodes CAISIDTNNEQFF.

The rearrangement links TRBV7-9 to TRBJ2-5, with D uncertain. Germline CDR1 reads SEHNR; CDR2 reads FQNEAQ (reference sequence). Trimming took 4 bases from V and 5 from J, leaving 14 bases between them. The CDR3 is 14 amino acids. The CDR3 nucleotides read TGTGCCAGCAGCTCAAACAAGGGAACGGAGACCCAGTACTTC. Amino acid sequence: CASSSNKGTETQYF.

This chain connects TRBV20-1 to TRBJ2-3; TRBD1 matches 7 bases. The germline gives CDR1 DFQATT, CDR2 SNEGSKA (reference sequence). The V segment lost 5 bases and the J segment 6 bases; nucleotides outside the gene matches: 8. CDR3 length equals 13 residues. CDR3 DNA sequence: TGCAGTGCTCTGACAGGGAGCATTGATACGCAGTATTTT. As protein: CSALTGSIDTQYF.

In this sample, this clonotype turned up once. This sequence joins TRBV10-3 and TRBJ2-5; tentatively, D is TRBD1 or TRBD2 (5 bases each). TRBJ2-7 matches the DNA end more closely, so the J call is doubtful. Per the germline V gene, CDR1 is ENHRY and CDR2 is SYGVKD. The CDR3 length is 12 residues. CDR3 nucleotides: TGTGCCACGGGGATGGGGCGCAACGAGCAGTACTTC. As protein: CATGMGRNEQYF.

In this sample, this clonotype turned up a few times. The CDR3 DNA reads as TGTGCCAGCACCCCGGGAGGCGGGGAGCTGTTTTTT. Amino acids: CASTPGGGELFF. The chain has TRBV12-3 or TRBV12-4 and TRBJ2-2; 7 bases are shared with TRBD2. CDR3 size: 12 residues. After removal of 7 bases from V and 7 bases from J, the junction contained 3 bases not matched to a gene.

V is TRBV20-1 and J is TRBJ2-7; D not certain. Germline CDR1 reads DFQATT; CDR2 reads SNEGSKA (reference sequence). The CDR3 sequence is 11 residues long. The chain's CDR3 is CRWAFSYEQYF. The CDR3 nucleotides read TGCAGGTGGGCCTTCTCCTACGAGCAGTACTTC.

The gene calls are TRBV20-1 and TRBJ2-6, with unresolved D. Trimming shortened V by 5 bases and J by 0 bases, and 14 bases separated the two germline ends. This CDR3 contains 16 residues. Germline V lookup: CDR1 DFQATT, CDR2 SNEGSKA (reference sequence). CDR3 amino acids: CSAGRGASSGANVLTF. CDR3 sequence (DNA): TGCAGTGCTGGCAGAGGTGCTAGCTCTGGGGCCAACGTCCTGACTTTC.

This clonotype appeared a few times. The chain carries TRBV28 and TRBJ2-6; 7 nucleotides match TRBD1. Losses at the gene ends were 3 bases for V and 2 bases for J; bases not matched to a gene: 4. The CDR3 is 16 amino acids. Germline V gene data show CDR1 as MDHEN and CDR2 as SYDVKM. The CDR3 sequence is CASSFTGTAGANVLTF. The CDR3 DNA sequence: TGTGCCAGCAGTTTCACAGGGACAGCTGGGGCCAACGTCCTGACTTTC.

In this sample, this clonotype turned up a few times. The chain carries TRBV27 and TRBJ2-2, with D unclear. There are 16 residues in the CDR3. Trimming pared 6 bases from V and 5 bases from J, leaving 19 bases between. Germline-derived CDR1 and CDR2 are MNHEY and SMNVEV (reference sequence). CDR3 bases: TGTGCCAGCAGAAAGGTAGAACTTTTTGAGACCGGGGAGCTGTTTTTT. Residues: CASRKVELFETGELFF.

This clonotype was picked up a small number of times. V gene TRBV18 combines with J gene TRBJ2-7, with 11 bases matching TRBD1. Germline trimming cut 6 bases from V and 2 bases from J; bases unmatched to any gene: 6. The CDR3 consists of 15 residues. Germline CDR1 is KGHSH and CDR2 is LQKENI. The chain's CDR3 is CASSPQGQGAYEQYF. The CDR3 DNA reads as TGTGCCAGCTCTCCCCAGGGACAGGGGGCCTACGAGCAGTACTTC.

CDR3 loop: CATAGLAELYEQYF. The CDR3 DNA reads as TGTGCCACCGCGGGACTAGCGGAACTCTACGAGCAGTACTTC. V gene TRBV10-3 combines with J gene TRBJ2-5; 11 bases map to TRBD2. Judging by the DNA end, TRBJ2-7 fits better; the J call may be wrong. Germline lookup yields CDR1 ENHRY and CDR2 SYGVKD. CDR3 length: 14 residues.

This clonotype has only a few counts. The chain recombines TRBV12-3 or TRBV12-4 with TRBJ2-4; D uncertain. This CDR3 is built from 15 residues. The V end was cut by 3 bases, the J end by 0 bases, with 9 bases between. CDR3 sequence reads: CASSFHGVAKNIQYF. DNA for the CDR3: TGTGCCAGCAGTTTTCATGGGGTAGCCAAAAACATTCAGTACTTC.

The chain is built from TRBV9 and TRBJ2-5; TRBD1 agrees at 8 bases. This CDR3 has 16 amino acids. The junction had 9 bases not matched to a gene; V was cut back by 0 bases and J by 5 bases. Germline V gene lookup returns CDR1 SGDLS and CDR2 YYNGEE. CDR3 nucleotide sequence: TGTGCCAGCAGCGTAGCTGTTGCAGGGGGCTCGGAGACCCAGTACTTC. Protein: CASSVAVAGGSETQYF. Full variable domain (outside the CDR3, taken from reference TRBV9 and TRBJ2-5): DSGVTQTPKHLITATGQRVTLRCSPRSGDLSVYWYQQSLDQGLQFLIQYYNGEERAKGNILERFSAQQFPDLHSELNLSSLELGDSALYFCASSVAVAGGSETQYFGPGTRLLVL.